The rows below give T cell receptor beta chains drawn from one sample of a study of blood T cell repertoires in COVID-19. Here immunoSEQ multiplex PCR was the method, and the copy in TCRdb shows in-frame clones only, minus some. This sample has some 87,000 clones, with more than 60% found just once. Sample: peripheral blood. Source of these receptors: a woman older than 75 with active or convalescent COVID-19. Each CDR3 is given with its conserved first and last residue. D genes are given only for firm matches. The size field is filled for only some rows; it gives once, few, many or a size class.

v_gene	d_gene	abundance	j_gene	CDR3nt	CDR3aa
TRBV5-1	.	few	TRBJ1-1	TGCGCCAGCAGCTCGTCGGTCATTATGAACACTGAAGCTTTCTTT	CASSSSVIMNTEAFF
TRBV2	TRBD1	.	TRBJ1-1	TGTGCCAGCAGTGAGCGGACAGGGGGCGGTCTGGCTTTCTTT	CASSERTGGGLAFF
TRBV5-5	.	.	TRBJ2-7	TGTGCCAGCAGCGATGTCGGGGAGGTGCAGTACTTC	CASSDVGEVQYF
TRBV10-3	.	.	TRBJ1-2	TGTGCCACAAGGGGCAGCCACATAGGCTACACCTTC	CATRGSHIGYTF
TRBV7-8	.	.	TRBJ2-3	TGTGCCAGCCCGGACCCCGCCGGGGGAACGCAGTATTTT	CASPDPAGGTQYF
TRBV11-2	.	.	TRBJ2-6	TGTGCCAGCAGCTTAGAGGGGGGCTCTGGGGCCAACGTCCTGACTTTC	CASSLEGGSGANVLTF
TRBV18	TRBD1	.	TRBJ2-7	TGTGCCAGCTCACCACGCGGACAGGGTACCTACGAGCAGTACTTC	CASSPRGQGTYEQYF
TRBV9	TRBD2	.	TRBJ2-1	TGTGCCAGCAGCGTAGGGCAGGACGGGGGGGCCAGGAATGAGCAGTTCTTC	CASSVGQDGGARNEQFF
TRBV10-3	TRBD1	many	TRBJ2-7	TGTGCCATCAGCCTCGGGACAGGGGCTCGCGAGCAGTACTTC	CAISLGTGAREQYF
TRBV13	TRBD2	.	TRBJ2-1	TGTGCCAGCAGCCTTACCGGGACTAGCGAAGAGGATGAGCAGTTCTTC	CASSLTGTSEEDEQFF
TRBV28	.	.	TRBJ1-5	TGTGCCAGCAGTTTAGTTTGGCCGTATAGCAATCAGCCCCAGCATTTT	CASSLVWPYSNQPQHF
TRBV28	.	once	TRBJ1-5	TGTGCCAGCAGTTTCGCCTTAGAGGGCACCCCCCAGCATTTT	CASSFALEGTPQHF
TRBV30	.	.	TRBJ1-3	TGTGCCTCTAGTGGGGGAAACACCATATATTTT	CASSGGNTIYF
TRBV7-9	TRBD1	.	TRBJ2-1	TGTGCCAGCAGCTCGTCCCGGGACAGGGGTCGGAATGAGCAGTTCTTC	CASSSSRDRGRNEQFF
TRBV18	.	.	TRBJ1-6	TGTGCCAGCTCACCCCTACAGGGCCATAATTCACCCCTCCACTTT	CASSPLQGHNSPLHF
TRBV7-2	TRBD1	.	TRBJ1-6	TGTGCCAGCAGCTTAGCAGGGGGCTTCTATAATTCACCCCTCCACTTT	CASSLAGGFYNSPLHF
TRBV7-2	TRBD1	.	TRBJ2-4	TGTGCCAGCAGTAAAGAGAGGGGACAGCCTACCAAAAACATTCAGTACTTC	CASSKERGQPTKNIQYF
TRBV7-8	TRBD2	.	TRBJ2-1	TGTGCCAGCAGCTTAGGGTCGGGGGGGCCGCATGAGCAGTTCTTC	CASSLGSGGPHEQFF
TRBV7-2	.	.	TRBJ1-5	TGTGCCAGCAGACCGTTCGGGAGCAATCAGCCCCAGCATTTT	CASRPFGSNQPQHF
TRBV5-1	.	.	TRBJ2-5	TGCGCCAGCAGCTTGGTTCCTCAGGGGGGAGAGACCCAGTACTTC	CASSLVPQGGETQYF
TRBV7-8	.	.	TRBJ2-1	TGTGCCAGCAGCAAAGAGCATTCGGGAGCCCGGGTTGGGCAGTTCTTC	CASSKEHSGARVGQFF
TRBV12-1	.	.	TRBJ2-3	TGTGCCAGCAGCCCGTTCCCTGGCGGGGGCCATCGATCACCCGCTAGCACAGATACGCAGTATTTT	CASSPFPGGGHRSPASTDTQYF
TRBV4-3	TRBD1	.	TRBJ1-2	TGCGCCAGCAGCCAAGCTTCAGGGGGGCACTATGGCTACACCTTC	CASSQASGGHYGYTF
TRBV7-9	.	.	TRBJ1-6	TGTGCCAGCAGCTTATACGGGAATTCACCCCTCCACTTT	CASSLYGNSPLHF
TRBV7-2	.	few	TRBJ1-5	TGTGCCAGCAGCTTACCAGGGAGGGGTTGGCATTTT	CASSLPGRGWHF
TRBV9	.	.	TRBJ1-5	TGTGCCAGCAGCGTAGGGGCAGAGACTAGTCAGCCCCAGCATTTT	CASSVGAETSQPQHF
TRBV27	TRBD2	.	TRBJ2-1	TGTGCCAGCAGTGCAACGCCGGGACTAGCGTTTGAGCAGTTCTTC	CASSATPGLAFEQFF